This T cell receptor (beta chain) was sequenced in a study of identical twins. Whole-study findings and limits: Monozygotic twins shared more out-of-frame TCR alpha than recombination models predicted. Fewer insertions were carried by abundant cord blood beta clonotypes, but none was seen in memory repertoires.

The CDR3 sequence is 17 residues long. Points on this clonotype: What it binds is not known.

In TCRdb, the 5' RACE reads were re-called with MiXCR into one record per CDR3 protein. The sample comprises roughly 1,500,000 distinct CDR3 sequences, 32% of which are singletons, and around 0.25% rests with the top ten. This sequence was found in a newborn girl in good health. This chain links TRBV21-1 with TRBJ1-6; TRBD1, the table's D call, was not compared with the DNA. TRBV21-1 is tagged as a pseudogene. What was sequenced was cord blood. In DNA form, the CDR3 reads TGTGCCAGCAGCAAAATTCTACCGGGACGGTACGATTCACCCCTCCACTTT. Translating it yields CASSKILPGRYDSPLHF.